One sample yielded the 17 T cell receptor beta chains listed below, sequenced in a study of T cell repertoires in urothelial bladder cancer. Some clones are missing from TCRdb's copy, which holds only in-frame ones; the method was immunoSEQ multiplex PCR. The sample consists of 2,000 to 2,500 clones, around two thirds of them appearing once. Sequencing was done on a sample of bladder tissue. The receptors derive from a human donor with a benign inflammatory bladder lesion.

The CDR3 region has the DNA TGTGCCAGCACCCCTAGGGCGCCCAGGGGTTACAATGAGCAGTTCTTC. This sequence encodes CASTPRAPRGYNEQFF. The genes are TRBV2 and TRBJ2-1; the D gene is possibly TRBD1 (6 bases). The CDR3 is 16 amino acids. CDR1 is SNHLY, CDR2 FYNNEI, per germline. The V gene lost 7 bases and the J gene lost 4 bases, with 20 bases spanning the gap.

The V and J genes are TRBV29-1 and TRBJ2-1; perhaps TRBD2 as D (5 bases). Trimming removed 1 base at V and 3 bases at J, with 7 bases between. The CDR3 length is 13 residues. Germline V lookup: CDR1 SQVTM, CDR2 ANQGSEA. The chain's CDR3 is CSVEGEHYNEQFF. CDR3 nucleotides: TGCAGCGTTGAAGGGGAGCACTACAATGAGCAGTTCTTC.

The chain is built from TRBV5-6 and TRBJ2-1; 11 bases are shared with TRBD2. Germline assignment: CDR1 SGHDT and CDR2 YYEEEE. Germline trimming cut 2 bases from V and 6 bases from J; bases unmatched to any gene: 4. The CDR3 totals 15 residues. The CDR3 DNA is TGTGCCAGCAGCTTCTTAGCGGGAGGGCGCAATGAGCAGTTCTTC. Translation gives CASSFLAGGRNEQFF.

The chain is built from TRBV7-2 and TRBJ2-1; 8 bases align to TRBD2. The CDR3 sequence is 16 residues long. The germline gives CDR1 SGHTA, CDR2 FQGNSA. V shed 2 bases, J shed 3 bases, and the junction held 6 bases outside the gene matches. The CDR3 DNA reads TGTGCCAGCAGCTTAACAAGCGGGAGAGTCTACAATGAGCAGTTCTTC. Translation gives CASSLTSGRVYNEQFF. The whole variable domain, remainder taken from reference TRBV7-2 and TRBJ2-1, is GAGVSQSPSNKVTEKGKDVELRCDPISGHTALYWYRQSLGQGLEFLIYFQGNSAPDKSGLPSDRFSAERTGGSVSTLTIQRTQQEDSAVYLCASSLTSGRVYNEQFFGPGTRLTVL.

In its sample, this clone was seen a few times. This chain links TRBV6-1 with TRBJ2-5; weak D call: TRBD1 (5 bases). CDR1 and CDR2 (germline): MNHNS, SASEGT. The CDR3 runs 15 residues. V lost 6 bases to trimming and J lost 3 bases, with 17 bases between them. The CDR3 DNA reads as TGTGCCAGCAGAGGATCGCGGCAGGGCGAAGAGACCCAGTACTTC. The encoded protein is CASRGSRQGEETQYF.

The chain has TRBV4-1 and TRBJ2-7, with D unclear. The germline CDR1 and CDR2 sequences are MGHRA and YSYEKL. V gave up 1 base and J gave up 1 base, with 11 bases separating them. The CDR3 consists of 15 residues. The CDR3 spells CASSQVLGNSYEQYF. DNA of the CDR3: TGCGCCAGCAGCCAAGTTTTAGGGAATTCCTACGAGCAGTACTTC.

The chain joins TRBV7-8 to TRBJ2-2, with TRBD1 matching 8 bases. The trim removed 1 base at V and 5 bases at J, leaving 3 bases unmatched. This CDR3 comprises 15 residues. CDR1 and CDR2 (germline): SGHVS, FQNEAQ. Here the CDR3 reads CASSLGTGMTGELFF. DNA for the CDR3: TGTGCCAGCAGCTTAGGGACAGGGATGACCGGGGAGCTGTTTTTT.

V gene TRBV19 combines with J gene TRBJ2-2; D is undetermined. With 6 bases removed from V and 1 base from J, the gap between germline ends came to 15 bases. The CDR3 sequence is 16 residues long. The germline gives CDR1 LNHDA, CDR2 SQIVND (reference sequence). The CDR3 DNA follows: TGTGCCAGTAGGAGTCAGGTCACCATGAACACCGGGGAGCTGTTTTTT. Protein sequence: CASRSQVTMNTGELFF. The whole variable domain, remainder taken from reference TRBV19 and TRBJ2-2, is DGGITQSPKYLFRKEGQNVTLSCEQNLNHDAMYWYRQDPGQGLRLIYYSQIVNDFQKGDIAEGYSVSREKKESFPLTVTSAQKNPTAFYLCASRSQVTMNTGELFFGEGSRLTVL.

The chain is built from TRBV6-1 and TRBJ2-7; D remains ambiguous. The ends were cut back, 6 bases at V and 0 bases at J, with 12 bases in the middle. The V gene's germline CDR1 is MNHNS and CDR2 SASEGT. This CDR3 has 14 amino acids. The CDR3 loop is CASRNVPSSYEQYF. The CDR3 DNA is TGTGCCAGCAGGAACGTCCCGAGCTCCTACGAGCAGTACTTC.

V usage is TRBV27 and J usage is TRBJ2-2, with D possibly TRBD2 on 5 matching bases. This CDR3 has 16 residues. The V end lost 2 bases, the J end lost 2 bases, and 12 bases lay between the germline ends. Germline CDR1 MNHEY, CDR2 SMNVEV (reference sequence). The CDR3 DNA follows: TGTGCCAGCAGTTTACTTCCGGGATTTAACACCGGGGAGCTGTTTTTT. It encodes CASSLLPGFNTGELFF.

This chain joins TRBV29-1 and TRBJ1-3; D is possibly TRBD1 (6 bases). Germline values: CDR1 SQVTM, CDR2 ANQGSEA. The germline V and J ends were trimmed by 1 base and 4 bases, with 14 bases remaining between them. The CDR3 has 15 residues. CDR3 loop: CSVEAQRGAGNTIYF. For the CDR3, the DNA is TGCAGCGTTGAAGCCCAACGGGGGGCAGGAAACACCATATATTTT.

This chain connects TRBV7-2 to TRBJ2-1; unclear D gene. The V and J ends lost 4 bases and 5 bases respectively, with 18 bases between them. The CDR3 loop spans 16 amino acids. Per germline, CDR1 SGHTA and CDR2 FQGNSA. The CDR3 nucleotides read TGTGCCAGCAGCTCCTCCACCAATAACCGGAACAATGAGCAGTTCTTC. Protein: CASSSSTNNRNNEQFF.

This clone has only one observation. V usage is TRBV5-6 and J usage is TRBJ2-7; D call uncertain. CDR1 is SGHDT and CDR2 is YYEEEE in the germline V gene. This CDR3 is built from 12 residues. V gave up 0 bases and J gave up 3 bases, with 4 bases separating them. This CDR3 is CASSLGNYEQYF. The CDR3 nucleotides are TGTGCCAGCAGCTTGGGAAACTACGAGCAGTACTTC.

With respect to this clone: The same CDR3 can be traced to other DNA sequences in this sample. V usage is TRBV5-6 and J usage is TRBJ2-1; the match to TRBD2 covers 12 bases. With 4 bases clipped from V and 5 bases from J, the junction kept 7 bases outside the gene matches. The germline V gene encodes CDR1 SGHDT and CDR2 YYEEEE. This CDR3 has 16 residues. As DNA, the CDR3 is TGTGCCAGCAGCCGAACTAGCGGGAGGCTCCACAATGAGCAGTTCTTC. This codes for CASSRTSGRLHNEQFF.

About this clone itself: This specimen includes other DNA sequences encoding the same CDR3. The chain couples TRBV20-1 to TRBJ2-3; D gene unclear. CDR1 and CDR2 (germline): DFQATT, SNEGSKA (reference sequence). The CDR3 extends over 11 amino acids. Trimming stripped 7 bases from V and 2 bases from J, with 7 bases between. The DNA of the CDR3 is TGCAGTGTGCATTCCACAGATACGCAGTATTTT. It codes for CSVHSTDTQYF.

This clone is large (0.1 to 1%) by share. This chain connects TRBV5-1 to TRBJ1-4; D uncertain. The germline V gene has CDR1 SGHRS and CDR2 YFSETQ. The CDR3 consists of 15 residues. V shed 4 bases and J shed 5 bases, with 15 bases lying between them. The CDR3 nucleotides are TGCGCCAGCAGCCGGTGGGCCGACCTAAATGAAAAACTGTTTTTT. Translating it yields CASSRWADLNEKLFF.

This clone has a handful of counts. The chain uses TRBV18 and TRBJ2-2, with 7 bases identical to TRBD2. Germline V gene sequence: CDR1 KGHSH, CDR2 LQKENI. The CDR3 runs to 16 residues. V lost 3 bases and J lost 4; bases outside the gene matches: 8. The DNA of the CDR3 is TGTGCCAGCTCACCCCTGGGCGGGAGTGCCACCGGGGAGCTGTTTTTT. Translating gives CASSPLGGSATGELFF.